This entry concerns a single TCR beta chain. The clone's antigen remains unknown. Qualities for individual bases were not recorded, and no much larger clone is one base off. The sample originates from a study of Graves' ophthalmopathy and Graves' hyperthyroidism (dated by TCRdb to the late 2010s). Regarding the study in general: Peripheral blood was collected before any treatment was given, at the time of initial diagnosis. For independent validation, a separate cohort was made up of 18 hyperthyroidism patients plus 17 patients who later progressed from hyperthyroidism to ophthalmopathy. To tell Graves' ophthalmopathy apart from Graves' hyperthyroidism, and to predict which patients would progress to ophthalmopathy, the study relied on TCR beta repertoire signatures. For training and testing, the 80 to 100 patients in the discovery cohort were randomly divided in a 7:3 ratio. To explore V-J signatures that separate ophthalmopathy from hyperthyroidism, a discovery set of about 100 patients was enrolled, consisting of 43 with ophthalmopathy and roughly 59 with stable hyperthyroidism. In total, 135 blood samples were TCR-sequenced: fewer than 50 ophthalmopathy, 75 hyperthyroidism and 17 hyperthyroidism-to-ophthalmopathy patients. In roughly 6 hyperthyroidism patients, T-cell repertoires of thyroid tissue and blood were compared. After sampling, hyperthyroidism patients received methimazole starting at 30 mg daily, and ophthalmopathy patients received high-dose intravenous methylprednisolone.

TCR beta CDR3 regions were amplified from RNA transcripts for repertoire sequencing. The first round of RT-PCR was done with HTBI primers and the Qiagen OneStep RT-PCR kit, and was followed by a second round of multiplex PCR, then size selection and purification. Libraries were sequenced on an Illumina HiSeq2000 using paired-end 100 bp reads. Processing in the source paper ran as follows. SOAPnuke was used to process the reads, removing any read that contained adapters or uncalled bases, had a mean Phred below 15, or lacked an exact match to the constant primer or identifier. High-quality paired reads were merged with COPE v1.2.5. Clonotypes were defined as unique nucleotide sequences and were aligned to IMGT TRB V, D and J references using MiTCR v1.1. The analysis was limited to V-J combinations with a frequency above 0.0001, which together covered 98% to 99.2% of repertoires. For each V-J combination, a TCR clonal expansion and chaos score was defined as the ratio of F50 clonal expansion to chaos observed in the TCRdist matrix. Features were reduced by Welch's t-statistics and random forest to about a dozen V-J combinations, which fed a naive Bayes classifier. Thyroid-blood repertoire similarity was quantified with the Morisita-Horn index. Using fastp trimming at Q25 and MiXCR clonotype assembly, TCRdb reanalyzed the public sequencing data and kept in-frame beta chains. One record per CDR3 amino acid sequence lists the most common genes and DNA. The V and J calls, along with clone size, are taken from TCRdb and not from the paper's own processing. The sample has 150,000 to 200,000 distinct CDR3 sequences on record, roughly two fifths of them singletons. The biggest ten clones account for around 9.3% of the sample.

V is reduced by 2 bases and J by 9 bases, leaving a spacing of 14 bases between them. Looking up the germline V gene yields CDR1 MNHEY and CDR2 SVGAGI. The CDR3 measures 13 amino acids from cysteine to phenylalanine. Of the read, only the CDR3 DNA is kept; its 39 bases are in frame from base 1. Results and caveats for the whole study, not just this receptor: In validation, the model predicted ophthalmopathy progression with less than 71% sensitivity and 72.22% specificity; more than ten predicted patients were CT-confirmed with GO in a median of approximately six months. In cross-validation, the 13-signature model distinguished ophthalmopathy from stable hyperthyroidism with almost 90% sensitivity and about 84% specificity, and in the test set the corresponding values were approximately 80% and 68%. No statistical method was used to predetermine the sample size, and group allocation was not hidden from the investigators. Among expanded thyroid clonotypes with frequency above 0.001, most also showed up in blood, which suggests that blood repertoires may reflect the thyroid immune response.

Ophthalmopathy patients had moderately to severely active disease, Clinical Activity Score of at least 3, NOSPECS grade of at least 4, and disease duration under 3 months. Patients with other autoimmune diseases, uncontrolled infections, pregnancy or lactation were excluded from the study. Diagnosis was based on clinical symptoms, serum thyroxine, TRAb, thyroid ultrasound and orbital computed tomography. Using Ficoll-Paque density gradient centrifugation, PBMCs were isolated from about 9.4 ml of fresh peripheral blood. Trizol reagent was used to extract the total RNA, and its quality was then checked on an Agilent 2100 Bioanalyzer.

The sequence joins TRBV6-5 to TRBJ2-7; the D gene is perhaps TRBD1, from 5 matching bases. Sequencing was performed on peripheral blood. The sequence was obtained from a man aged 30 to 45 with Graves' ophthalmopathy. Donor details come from another sample of the same person, matched by shared clones. The DNA is as follows: TGTGCCAGCAGTTACCCCGACAGTGTACCGCAGTACTTC. Its coded protein is CASSYPDSVPQYF.